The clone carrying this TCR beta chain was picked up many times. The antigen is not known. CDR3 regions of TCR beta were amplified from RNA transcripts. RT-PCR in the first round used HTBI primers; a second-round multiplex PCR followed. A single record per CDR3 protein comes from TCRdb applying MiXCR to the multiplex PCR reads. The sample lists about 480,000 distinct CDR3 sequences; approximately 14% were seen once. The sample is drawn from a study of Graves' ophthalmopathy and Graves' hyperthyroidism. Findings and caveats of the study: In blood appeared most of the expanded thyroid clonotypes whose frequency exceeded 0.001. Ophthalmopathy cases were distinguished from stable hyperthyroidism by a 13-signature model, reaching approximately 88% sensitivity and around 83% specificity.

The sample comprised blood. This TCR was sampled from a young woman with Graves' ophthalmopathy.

DNA for the CDR3: TGTGCCAGCAGTGAACGGACTAGCGGTACCGGGGAGCTGTTTTTT. Its protein product is CASSERTSGTGELFF. The chain couples TRBV6-1 to TRBJ2-2; 10 positions match TRBD2. Per the germline V gene, CDR1 is MNHNS and CDR2 is SASEGT. The length of the CDR3 is 15 residues. The V and J ends lost 2 bases and 5 bases, in that order; junction bases with no gene match: 2.